This T cell receptor beta chain was identified during a study of OX40 agonist ivuxolimab in advanced cancers. Sequenced by immunoSEQ multiplex PCR; TCRdb stores in-frame clones only, minus some. In the table there are about 87,000 clones, 70% to 90% of which are singletons. V was shortened by 0 bases and J by 2 bases, with 9 bases between the two germline ends. This CDR3 has 14 amino acids. Germline assignment: CDR1 SGHTS and CDR2 YDEGEE. This clonotype originated in an adult with an advanced solid tumor such as melanoma, head and neck, liver or kidney cancer. This rearrangement joins TRBV5-8 to TRBJ2-7; no clear D gene. The input for sequencing was CD4+ or CD8+ T cells sorted from blood, taken in a trial of the OX40 agonist ivuxolimab. The CDR3 sequence: CASSLERMAYEQYF. In DNA, the CDR3 is TGTGCCAGCAGCTTGGAAAGAATGGCCTACGAGCAGTACTTC.